This T cell receptor (beta chain) is from a study of vaccination and CD4 T cells after COVID-19 (dated by TCRdb to 2022 to 2024). Concerning the study at large: Convalescent patients had a positive SARS-CoV-2 result on nasal swab PCR, and of these patients, several had mild disease and one had severe disease. The convalescent cohort included six males and four females, with two Hispanic individuals, seven Caucasians, two Asians and one multiracial person. Each participant got two doses of either the Pfizer-BioNTech BNT162b2 vaccine (n=8) or the Moderna mRNA-1273 vaccine (n=2). Post-COVID blood samples from convalescent patients were collected a median of about 100 days after diagnosis, with a range of 35 to 161 days. Post-vaccine blood samples were obtained a median of roughly 75 days after the second vaccine dose, with a range of about 14 to 250 days. Culture stimuli were overlapping spike peptide pools from SARS-CoV-2 and from the common cold coronaviruses HCoV-NL63, HCoV-OC43 and HCoV-229E. Control cultures used a CEFX viral epitope pool as positive control, an HIV-1 Nef peptide pool as negative control, or no peptide. In approximately ten COVID-19 convalescent patients and a handful of infection-naive healthy vaccine recipients, the spike-specific CD4+ TCR repertoire before mRNA vaccination was compared with the repertoire after mRNA vaccination.

V and J lose 5 bases and 4 bases, and a span of 14 bases separates them. The CDR3 contains 15 residues, cysteine and phenylalanine counted. Only the CDR3 portion is preserved as DNA: 45 bases, with reading frame beginning at the first base. As encoded in the germline V gene (reference sequence), CDR1 is SEHNR while CDR2 is FQNEAQ. Sample treatment or condition, as interpreted from the label and publication: roughly ten-day PBMC culture with coronavirus spike peptide pools or control peptides (ViraFEST assay). The ViraFEST assay, used in the study, expanded antigen-specific T cells with peptide pools and then identified the expanded clonotypes through TCR sequencing. Positive SARS-CoV-2 PCR tests in the convalescent patients dated from March to December 2020, before Alpha, Beta and Delta variants emerged in the United States. PBMCs were cultured at around 2 million per well in IMDM supplemented with approximately 5.4% human AB serum and about 10 IU/ml IL-2, with approximately 10 ug/ml peptide pools added. On days 3 and 7, half of the culture medium was replaced with fresh IL-2-containing medium. After 9 to 10 days of culture, CD4+ T cells were isolated by negative selection using the EasySep CD4+ T cell isolation kit. PBMCs were separated from whole blood using Ficoll-Paque Plus gradient centrifugation and then either used fresh or cryopreserved at -140C. In general, triplicate wells were set up for every culture condition.

The paper as a whole reports these results and caveats: In convalescent patients, a median around 89% of post-vaccine SARS-CoV-2-reactive clones were detected only after vaccination, suggesting vaccine-specific priming. Nearly all vaccine-specific clones in convalescent patients (304 of 307) were mono-reactive for SARS-CoV-2 spike rather than cross-reactive with common cold coronaviruses. The median number of SARS-CoV-2-reactive clonotypes rose from under 25 after infection to approximately 41 after vaccination, but the change was not significant. Only a relatively small number of convalescent patients were included in the study, and early timepoints following natural infection were not analyzed.

The method behind the library was PCR. DNA from cultured CD4+ T cells was subjected to TCR sequencing with the Oncomine TCR Beta short-read assay at the Johns Hopkins FTIC core. The QIAamp micro DNA kit was used to extract genomic DNA from the cultured CD4+ T cells. Oncomine TCR Beta libraries from cultured CD4+ T cells were pooled with unique dual indexes and sequenced on an Illumina iSeq 100. From the authors' description of their analysis: Non-productive sequences were filtered out, and CDR3s that did not start with C, did not end with F or W, or were shorter than 7 amino acids were discarded. Antigen-specific clonotypes were identified using the MANAFEST web application through comparison of peptide-stimulated wells with reference and other culture wells. To be called positive, a clone needed an FDR below 0.05, an odds ratio above 5, and a productive frequency above 0.1% in at least two of three replicate wells. A clonotype counted as cross-reactive if it showed significant expansion both in the SARS-CoV-2 spike wells and in at least one common cold coronavirus spike condition. Similarity between CDR3 sequences was evaluated in R version 3.6.1 using Levenshtein distances (stringdist) and unrooted phylogenetic trees (ape). The public sequencing data were trimmed at Q25 with fastp and processed into clonotypes with MiXCR by TCRdb, which kept only in-frame beta chains. Each CDR3 protein gets just one entry, which takes the most common genes and DNA from the rows behind it. TCRdb, rather than the study authors, made the V and J calls. In this sample the table shows about 13,000 distinct CDR3 sequences, approximately 44% of which occur a single time. Jointly, the top ten make up about 12% of the sample.

This clonotype was picked up a small number of times. Its recognized antigen is unknown. It has no much larger one-base neighbor in the sample; base qualities were not kept. This chain joins TRBV7-9 to TRBJ1-4; too little of a D gene remains to name it. The origin of this receptor is a human donor who had recovered from COVID-19. Source material: CD4+ T cells from blood, cultured in vitro. The CDR3 in this case is CASSPIARSNEKLFF. The sequenced DNA is TGTGCCAGCAGCCCCATCGCCAGAAGTAATGAAAAACTGTTTTTT.